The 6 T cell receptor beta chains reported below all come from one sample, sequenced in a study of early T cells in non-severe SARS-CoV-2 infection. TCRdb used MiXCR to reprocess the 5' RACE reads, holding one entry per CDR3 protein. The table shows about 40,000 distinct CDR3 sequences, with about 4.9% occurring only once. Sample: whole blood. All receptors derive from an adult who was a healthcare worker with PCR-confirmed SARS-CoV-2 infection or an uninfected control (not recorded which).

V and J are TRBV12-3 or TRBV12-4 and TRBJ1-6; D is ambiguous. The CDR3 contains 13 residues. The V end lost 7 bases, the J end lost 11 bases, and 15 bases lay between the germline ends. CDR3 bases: TGTGCCAGCACTTCGGACTCAAGGGCACCCCTCCACTTT. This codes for CASTSDSRAPLHF.

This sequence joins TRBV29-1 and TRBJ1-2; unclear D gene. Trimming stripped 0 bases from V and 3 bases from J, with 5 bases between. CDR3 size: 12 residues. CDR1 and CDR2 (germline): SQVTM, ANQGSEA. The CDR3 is CSVEDSDYGYTF. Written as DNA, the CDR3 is TGCAGCGTTGAAGACTCGGACTATGGCTACACCTTC.

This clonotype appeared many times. Written as DNA, the CDR3 is TGTGCCAGCAGCCCATGGCCGACAGGGACGCATGAAAAACTGTTTTTT. It translates to CASSPWPTGTHEKLFF. The genes are TRBV5-4 and TRBJ1-4, with 7 nucleotides matching TRBD1. CDR1 and CDR2 (germline): SGHNT, YYREEE (reference sequence). The CDR3 runs to 16 residues. V lost 4 bases, J lost 6 bases, and 12 bases stayed unmatched.

The CDR3 DNA reads TGTGCCAGCACCCTGCCTGGGGGGACCTACGAGCAGTACTTC. It is translated as CASTLPGGTYEQYF. The V gene is TRBV6-1, the J gene TRBJ2-7; a weak D match, TRBD2 (6 bases). Trimming removed 7 bases from V and 2 bases from J, with 15 bases in between. The CDR3 sequence is 14 residues long. Germline V gene data show CDR1 as MNHNS and CDR2 as SASEGT.

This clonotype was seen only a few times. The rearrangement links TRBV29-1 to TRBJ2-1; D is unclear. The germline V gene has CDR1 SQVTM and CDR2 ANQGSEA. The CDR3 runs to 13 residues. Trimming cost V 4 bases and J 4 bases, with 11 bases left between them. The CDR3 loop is CSVVSRTYNEQFF. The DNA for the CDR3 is TGCAGCGTTGTTAGTCGAACGTACAATGAGCAGTTCTTC.

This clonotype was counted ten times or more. CDR3 DNA: TGTGCCTGGAGTAGCGGAGGGGGCAAATCACCCCTCCACTTT. Protein: CAWSSGGGKSPLHF. The rearrangement joins TRBV30 to TRBJ1-6; TRBD1 matches 7 bases. The germline V gene encodes CDR1 GTSNPN and CDR2 SVGIG (reference sequence). The CDR3 extends over 14 amino acids. The V gene end was trimmed by 2 bases and the J gene end by 10 bases; junction bases not matched to a gene: 8. Together with reference TRBV30 and TRBJ1-6, the CDR3 gives the full variable domain: SQTIHQWPATLVQPVGSPLSLECTVEGTSNPNLYWYRQAAGRGLQLLFYSVGIGQISSEVPQNLSASRPQDRQFILSSKKLLLSDSGFYLCAWSSGGGKSPLHFGNGTRLTVT.